This is a list of T cell receptor beta chains from one sample in a study of T-cell reconstitution after alpha-beta-depleted transplantation in children. TCRdb reanalysed the PCR reads using MiXCR and keeps one entry per CDR3 protein. The data contain 250,000 to 300,000 distinct CDR3 sequences, more than 8% of them singletons. The material sequenced was PBMCs from the stem cell graft donor, taken from the stem cell graft. The receptors derive from a human donor who donated a stem cell graft to a child with SCID. The CDR3 runs from the conserved cysteine through the conserved F or W. The order of the fields is J gene, D gene, V gene, clone size, CDR3 DNA, CDR3 protein. D genes are given only for firm matches. Clone size appears in some rows only: once, few, many, or a class for an expanded clone.

TRBJ1-3 | NA | TRBV20-1 | NA | TGCAGTGCTAGTCCTCCAAGCAGCCGCTCTGGAAACACCATATATTTT | CSASPPSSRSGNTIYF
TRBJ2-7 | TRBD2 | TRBV29-1 | few | TGCAGCGGCGTACTAGCGGGGAGCTACGAGCAGTACTTC | CSGVLAGSYEQYF
TRBJ2-7 | NA | TRBV21-1 | few | TGTGCCAGCAGCAATAGGAGGCAGGCCTACGCCTACGAGCAGTACTTC | CASSNRRQAYAYEQYF
TRBJ2-1 | TRBD2 | TRBV12-3/TRBV12-4 | few | TGTGCCAGCAGTTTAGTAGCGGGGACCTACAATGAGCAGTTCTTC | CASSLVAGTYNEQFF
TRBJ2-1 | NA | TRBV12-5 | few | TGTGCTAGTGGTTTAGATTACAGGGAGCAGTTCTTC | CASGLDYREQFF
TRBJ1-1 | TRBD1 | TRBV12-3/TRBV12-4 | many | TGTGCCAGCAGTCCACAGGGGTTTGCAGCTTTCTTT | CASSPQGFAAFF
TRBJ2-1 | TRBD2 | TRBV3-1 | many | TGTGCCAGCAGCCTAGGGACTAGCGGGGGAAATGAGCAGTTCTTC | CASSLGTSGGNEQFF
TRBJ2-1 | TRBD1 | TRBV11-1 | few | TGTGCCAGCGGTCGGGACAGCTTAGGTGAGCAGTTCTTC | CASGRDSLGEQFF
TRBJ1-1 | TRBD1 | TRBV7-9 | few | TGTGCCAGCAGCCCCTCCGGGACAGGGGCATCCACTGAAGCTTTCTTT | CASSPSGTGASTEAFF
TRBJ2-2 | NA | TRBV3-1 | few | TGTGCCAGCAGCCAAGCTGGGAGCACCGGGGAGCTGTTTTTT | CASSQAGSTGELFF
TRBJ2-5 | NA | TRBV12-1 | few | TGTGCCAGCAGCTTTCATGGGGGAACGTTACAAGAGACCCAGTACTTC | CASSFHGGTLQETQYF
TRBJ2-2 | NA | TRBV5-1 | NA | TGCGCCAGCAGCTTGTCCCTTACTGCGAACACCGGGGAGCTGTTTTTT | CASSLSLTANTGELFF
TRBJ1-1 | TRBD1 | TRBV25-1 | many | TGTGCCAGCAGTGACACAGGGGAGGTAGGGGGAAACACTGAAGCTTTCTTT | CASSDTGEVGGNTEAFF
TRBJ2-3 | NA | TRBV20-1 | many | TGCAGTGCTCCCGACAGTGGTGAAGATACGCAGTATTTT | CSAPDSGEDTQYF
TRBJ2-4 | NA | TRBV19 | few | TGTGCCAGCCAGGGTAGTAGAAACATTCAGTACTTC | CASQGSRNIQYF
TRBJ2-7 | NA | TRBV11-2 | NA | TGTGCCAGCAGCTCCCCGGCCTCGAGTTCCTACGAGCAGTACTTC | CASSSPASSSYEQYF
TRBJ2-3 | NA | TRBV9 | NA | TGTGCCAGCAGCGTAGTCAGCGGAGGCACAGATACGCAGTATTTT | CASSVVSGGTDTQYF
TRBJ2-3 | TRBD1 | TRBV20-1 | many | TGCAGTGCTACTACAGGGGCGCGTTCAGATACGCAGTATTTT | CSATTGARSDTQYF
TRBJ2-2 | TRBD2 | TRBV12-3/TRBV12-4 | NA | TGTGCCAGCAGTGGACTAGCGGGGACCGGGGAGCTGTTTTTT | CASSGLAGTGELFF
TRBJ2-2 | NA | TRBV20-1 | few | TGCAGTGCTAGGGACAGTGGGGGAGTTGGGACCGGGGAGCTGTTTTTT | CSARDSGGVGTGELFF
TRBJ1-6 | NA | TRBV19 | many | TGTGCCAGTAGTATCATAACAGGGAACTCACCCCTCCACTTT | CASSIITGNSPLHF
TRBJ1-2 | NA | TRBV20-1 | NA | TGCAGTGCTGGGAGACAGGACGCTGGCTACACCTTC | CSAGRQDAGYTF
TRBJ1-3 | NA | TRBV9 | few | TGTGCCAGCAGCAGTACCCCGGCAGGTGAAGGAAACACCATATATTTT | CASSSTPAGEGNTIYF
TRBJ2-7 | NA | TRBV6-1 | NA | TGTGCCAGCAAGACCATTGGGGAGAGCTACTACGAGCAGTACTTC | CASKTIGESYYEQYF
TRBJ2-7 | NA | TRBV4-1 | few | TGCGCCAGTCGAACTCCAGGTGCCTACGAGCAGTACTTC | CASRTPGAYEQYF
TRBJ2-2 | TRBD1 | TRBV20-1 | few | TGCAGTGCTAGAGCACCAGGGGGCACCGGGGAGCTGTTTTTT | CSARAPGGTGELFF
TRBJ2-7 | TRBD1 | TRBV6-2/TRBV6-3 | few | TGTGCCAGCAGTTACTCGCCGGGACAGGGGGCGCGGGAGCAGTACTTC | CASSYSPGQGAREQYF
TRBJ1-1 | NA | TRBV6-1 | NA | TGTGCCAGCGGCTTGAGCGGGGGTGGGGAAGCTTTCTTT | CASGLSGGGEAFF
TRBJ1-5 | NA | TRBV12-3/TRBV12-4 | many | TGTGCCAGCAGGCTTACAGGGATGAATCAGCCCCAGCATTTT | CASRLTGMNQPQHF
TRBJ2-5 | NA | TRBV9 | NA | TGTGCCAGCAGCGTTCAGGGGCTCCTCTGGGAGACCCAGTACTTC | CASSVQGLLWETQYF
TRBJ1-5 | NA | TRBV12-3/TRBV12-4 | NA | TGTGCCAGCAGTTTAGATTTTCAGCCCCAGCATTTT | CASSLDFQPQHF
TRBJ2-1 | NA | TRBV15 | NA | TGTGCCACCAGCGGGGCTGTAACCCTCTACAATGAGCAGTTCTTC | CATSGAVTLYNEQFF